This entry features one T cell receptor beta chain sequence. Antigen: not known. This sample was taken from a study of cytomegalovirus exposure and HLA in healthy donors. With 60 Vbeta and 13 Jbeta primers, the PCR was carried out. Here immunoSEQ multiplex PCR was the method, and the copy in TCRdb shows in-frame clones only, minus some. The sample includes 150,000 to 200,000 clones, about 79% seen only once; the top ten take nearly 6.5%. Trimming removed 6 bases from V and 7 bases from J; junction bases left unmatched: 6. This CDR3 is built from 14 residues. In germline, CDR1 is SNHLY, CDR2 FYNNEI. Findings of the study overall: TCR beta chain V- and J-gene trimming was linked, in a later analysis, to a missense variant in DCLRE1C.

The sample comprised PBMCs. The source is a man between 35 and 55 years old in good health and CMV-seropositive. The chain employs TRBV2 and TRBJ1-2, with 12 bases lining up with TRBD1. CDR3 amino acids: CASRVGQGAGGYTF. As DNA, the CDR3 is TGTGCCAGCAGGGTGGGACAGGGGGCGGGTGGCTACACCTTC.